This T cell receptor beta chain emerged from a study of regulatory T cells in long-lasting Graves disease. The CDR3 has 15 residues. The germline V gene encodes CDR1 WNHNN and CDR2 SYGVQD (reference sequence). The V gene end was trimmed by 2 bases and the J gene end by 7 bases; junction bases not matched to a gene: 7. Assembly of TCR beta libraries relied on iRepertoire HTBI primers together with Arm-PCR of CDR3 regions. Via MiXCR, TCRdb re-called the multiplex PCR reads, giving one row per CDR3 protein. The sample includes a few hundred thousand distinct CDR3 sequences, approximately 18% of them seen just once. Overall study results and limits: Among persistent patients, a larger number of public clonotypes were shared (around 2,700) than among newly diagnosed patients (just over 950).

Time point of the sample: newly diagnosed GD, antithyroid drugs for less than 3 months. RNA from PBMCs was the source of the TCR library. This clonotype was detected many times. Its antigen is undetermined. The same data also went into a second study, on T cells in Graves' hyperthyroidism and ophthalmopathy. That report adds: A patient was excluded if there was uncontrolled infection, other autoimmune disease, pregnancy or lactation. In blood, most of the thyroid clonotypes expanded above 0.001 were also present.

This sequence was found in a woman aged 30 to 39 with Graves disease. The gene calls are TRBV10-1 and TRBJ2-2; 7 nucleotides match TRBD2. The source material was peripheral blood mononuclear cells (PBMCs), sampled at new diagnosis, from a patient treated with antithyroid drugs. In DNA, the CDR3 is TGCGCCAGCAGTGAGGTGGGGGGGTACGGCGGGGAGCTGTTTTTT. Its translation: CASSEVGGYGGELFF.